This T cell receptor (beta chain) was profiled in a study of cytomegalovirus exposure and HLA in healthy donors. Study results and limitations: Listed as cytomegalovirus-associated were 164 TCR beta chains. An analysis done earlier found most TCR beta V segments productive about 87% or about 30% of the time. Donors belonging to an Asian-associated ancestry cluster reportedly showed fewer N-insertions in productive TCRs than the roughly 670-donor mean, according to what a later analysis found.

This CDR3 comprises 13 residues. Germline V CDR1 and CDR2: SGHDN, FVKESK. Trimming pared 6 bases from V and 7 bases from J, leaving 15 bases between. 60 Vbeta and 13 Jbeta primers were used in PCR. The repertoire was sequenced with immunoSEQ multiplex PCR; TCRdb's copy has only in-frame clones and lacks some. Seen here are about 160,000 clones, approximately 85% observed once, and the top ten hold about 0.98%. In this sample, this clone turned up once. What it binds is not known. This chain connects TRBV14 to TRBJ2-5, with D perhaps TRBD2 (5 bases). Input material: PBMCs. This clonotype was sampled from a girl aged 2-10 years in good health and CMV-seropositive. The DNA for the CDR3 is TGTGCCAGCAGTCTCGGGCCAGAGGGGACCCAGTACTTC. It specifies CASSLGPEGTQYF.